This T cell receptor (beta chain) was profiled in a study of sequential checkpoint blockade in melanoma. Study in general: Randomization was 1:1 between first-line nivolumab→ipilimumab and ipilimumab→nivolumab.

The assay was immunoSEQ multiplex PCR, and TCRdb's table has in-frame clones only and misses some. The sample has approximately 14,000 clones; about two thirds are singletons. This sample's treatment: randomized to nivolumab then ipilimumab (arm A) or the reverse (arm B). None of the patients previously received DNA-damaging chemotherapy. Sorted cells were live CD3+CD8+, lacking CD19 and CD56, from PBMCs. The V gene end was trimmed by 7 bases and the J gene end by 1 base; junction bases not matched to a gene: 4. CDR3 size: 13 residues. Germline V lookup: CDR1 SNHLY, CDR2 FYNNEI. The rearrangement joins TRBV2 to TRBJ2-7; 7 bases map to TRBD1. The sequence was obtained from a human donor with melanoma. Sequences were derived from CD8+ T cells sorted from blood (inferred from file names), sampled from a patient given nivolumab and ipilimumab in sequence. CDR3 nucleotide sequence: TGTGCCAGCACCGACAGGGCGTCCTACGAGCAGTACTTC. It specifies CASTDRASYEQYF.